These 26 T cell receptor beta chains came from one sample sequenced in a study of blood T cell repertoires in COVID-19. Measured with immunoSEQ multiplex PCR; TCRdb has only the in-frame clones, and not every one. The sample records approximately 270,000 clones, about 85% being singletons. The material sequenced was peripheral blood. The receptors come from a man younger than 35 with active or convalescent COVID-19.

This clone was counted between two and nine times. The V call is TRBV18, the J call TRBJ2-7; TRBD1 matches at 9 bases. Trimming cost V 3 bases and J 11 bases; bases outside gene matches: 5. CDR3 length: 12 amino acids. Germline V lookup: CDR1 KGHSH, CDR2 LQKENI. The CDR3 sequence is CASSPGTGMEYF. The CDR3 bases are TGTGCCAGCTCACCCGGGACAGGGATGGAGTACTTC. Based on the CDR3 plus reference TRBV18 and TRBJ2-7, the full variable domain is NAGVMQNPRHLVRRRGQEARLRCSPMKGHSHVYWYRQLPEEGLKFMVYLQKENIIDESGMPKERFSAEFPKEGPSILRIQQVVRGDSAAYFCASSPGTGMEYFGPGTRLTVT.

The J gene is TRBJ1-1, the V gene TRBV14; TRBD1 might be the D (5 bases). The germline V and J ends were trimmed by 1 base and 4 bases, with 13 bases remaining between them. CDR1 SGHDN and CDR2 FVKESK come from the germline V gene. The CDR3 covers 15 residues. CDR3 region: CASSQVAGGTTEAFF. CDR3 bases: TGTGCCAGCAGCCAAGTTGCGGGGGGGACCACTGAAGCTTTCTTT.

This chain's CDR3 is CASIPSSGTITGELFF. The CDR3 DNA sequence: TGTGCCAGTATACCCTCCAGCGGGACTATTACCGGGGAGCTGTTTTTT. This chain uses TRBV19 with TRBJ2-2; the match to TRBD2 covers 7 bases. Germline V gene data show CDR1 as LNHDA and CDR2 as SQIVND (reference sequence). The trim removed 7 bases at V and 5 bases at J, leaving 13 bases unmatched. The CDR3 sequence is 16 residues long.

The sample holds a few counts of this clone. CDR3 protein: CASRAQYSNQPQHF. DNA of the CDR3: TGTGCCAGCAGGGCCCAGTATAGCAATCAGCCCCAGCATTTT. The V call is TRBV27, the J call TRBJ1-5, with D hard to call. Looked up from germline, CDR1 is MNHEY and CDR2 is SMNVEV (reference sequence). The CDR3 loop spans 14 amino acids. V gave up 6 bases and J gave up 0 bases, with 9 bases separating them.

V gene TRBV12-3 or TRBV12-4 combines with J gene TRBJ2-7; TRBD1 agrees at 7 bases. V lost 4 bases, J lost 6 bases, and 6 bases stayed unmatched. This CDR3 has 13 amino acids. Here the CDR3 reads CASSSETGAEQYF. In DNA, the CDR3 is TGTGCCAGCAGTTCCGAAACAGGGGCCGAGCAGTACTTC.

The chain combines TRBV6-2 or TRBV6-3 with TRBJ2-1, with 8 bases that match TRBD2. Looked up from germline, CDR1 is MNHEY and CDR2 is SVGEGT. V lost 5 bases to trimming and J lost 10 bases; unmatched junction nucleotides: 13. The CDR3 is 15 amino acids. The DNA for the CDR3 is TGTGCCAGCAGTACCGGGACTAGAATTTCAGACGAGCAGTTCTTC. Translating gives CASSTGTRISDEQFF.

The chain recombines TRBV6-6 with TRBJ1-4; TRBD1 aligns across 8 bases. V gave up 6 bases and J gave up 6 bases; unmatched junction bases: 6. Germline V gene sequence: CDR1 MNHNY, CDR2 SVGAGI (reference sequence). This CDR3 spans 14 amino acids. This CDR3 reads CASSRRGPDEKLFF. DNA of the CDR3: TGTGCCAGCAGCCGCAGGGGGCCGGATGAAAAACTGTTTTTT.

This clone was seen a few times. The chain links TRBV2 to TRBJ1-2; D is possibly TRBD1 (6 bases). The CDR3 is 13 residues long. From germline, CDR1 is SNHLY and CDR2 FYNNEI. Trimming stripped 9 bases from V and 0 bases from J, with 11 bases between. In DNA, the CDR3 is TGTGCCAGTGGACAGAGCCCTAACTATGGCTACACCTTC. As protein: CASGQSPNYGYTF.

In this sample, this clone turned up once. V usage is TRBV30 and J usage is TRBJ1-6, with a weak D call TRBD1 (5 bases). V was pared by 0 bases and J by 9 bases, with 15 bases between. The CDR3 has 15 residues. The germline gives CDR1 GTSNPN, CDR2 SVGIG (reference sequence). CDR3 protein: CAWSVAGGGGSPLHF. In nucleotides, the CDR3 is TGTGCCTGGAGTGTGGCGGGGGGAGGCGGTTCACCCCTCCACTTT.

This chain uses TRBV7-9 with TRBJ1-3; the D gene is possibly TRBD1 (6 bases). The germline V and J ends were trimmed by 7 bases and 2 bases, with 12 bases remaining between them. The CDR3 extends over 14 amino acids. In germline, CDR1 is SEHNR, CDR2 FQNEAQ (reference sequence). CDR3 coding DNA: TGTGCCAGCAAGGCAGGGGCCCCTGGAAACACCATATATTTT. This encodes CASKAGAPGNTIYF.

The chain couples TRBV28 to TRBJ1-6, with a possible D match to TRBD1 (5 bases). In germline, CDR1 is MDHEN, CDR2 SYDVKM. The V end was cut by 7 bases, the J end by 4 bases, with 17 bases between. This CDR3 has 16 amino acids. This CDR3 reads CASTPGRGRYNSPLHF. The CDR3 region has the DNA TGTGCCAGCACCCCAGGGAGGGGACGGTATAATTCACCCCTCCACTTT.

The rearrangement joins TRBV10-1 to TRBJ2-3; possible D gene TRBD2, 6 bases. The V gene's germline CDR1 is WNHNN and CDR2 SYGVQD (reference sequence). The CDR3 contains 12 residues. The CDR3 loop is CGPGTATDTQYF. The CDR3 nucleotides read TGCGGTCCAGGGACTGCCACAGATACGCAGTATTTT.

Written as DNA, the CDR3 is TGTGCCAGCAGCGTAGGCGTGTCAGGGGAAAATGAGCAGTTCTTC. The encoded protein is CASSVGVSGENEQFF. The rearrangement links TRBV11-2 to TRBJ2-1, with D maybe TRBD1 (6 bases). V lost 5 bases, J lost 7 bases, and 18 bases lay in between. The CDR3 loop spans 15 amino acids. In germline, CDR1 is SGHAT, CDR2 FQNNGV. The full variable domain, rest sourced from reference TRBV11-2 and TRBJ2-1, is EAGVAQSPRYKIIEKRQSVAFWCNPISGHATLYWYQQILGQGPKLLIQFQNNGVVDDSQLPKDRFSAERLKGVDSTLKIQPAKLEDSAVYLCASSVGVSGENEQFFGPGTRLTVL.

As concerns this clone: One junction end does not reproduce the germline sequence, and a read error may be involved. The CDR3, as DNA: TGTGCCAGCAGCTTACGATACGTTACAGGGGAGAGGGGCGGGCAGCTGTTTTTT. Translated, it gives CASSLRYVTGERGGQLFF. The chain employs TRBV11-2 and TRBJ2-2; 7 nucleotides align to TRBD1. CDR3 size: 18 residues. From germline, CDR1 is SGHAT and CDR2 FQNNGV.

The chain recombines TRBV19 with TRBJ2-7, with 7 bases that match TRBD2. The CDR3 runs to 15 residues. Germline CDR1 LNHDA, CDR2 SQIVND (reference sequence). V lost 1 base to trimming and J lost 4 bases; unmatched junction nucleotides: 7. The CDR3 DNA follows: TGTGCCAGTAGTATAGTCGCGACGGGAGGATACGAGCAGTACTTC. Its translation is CASSIVATGGYEQYF.

This chain uses TRBV28 with TRBJ1-2, with D maybe TRBD1 (5 bases). The V end lost 2 bases, the J end lost 6 bases, and 16 bases lay between the germline ends. Germline loops: CDR1 MDHEN, CDR2 SYDVKM. The CDR3 has 15 amino acids. The chain's CDR3 is CASSLGTAGWDGYTF. For the CDR3, the DNA is TGTGCCAGCAGTTTAGGGACTGCTGGCTGGGATGGCTACACCTTC.

The chain joins TRBV29-1 to TRBJ2-7, with D tentatively TRBD2 (6 bases). The CDR3 spans 15 residues. CDR1 is SQVTM, CDR2 ANQGSEA, per germline. With 4 bases removed from V and 0 bases from J, the gap between germline ends came to 16 bases. The CDR3 region has the DNA TGCAGCGTTGCGGGGACCTGGGACTCCTCCTACGAGCAGTACTTC. It codes for CSVAGTWDSSYEQYF.

J is TRBJ2-1 and V is TRBV10-2; D perhaps matches TRBD2 (6 bases). Germline V gene sequence: CDR1 WSHSY, CDR2 SAAADI. Trimming cost V 7 bases and J 7 bases, with 17 bases left between them. The CDR3 totals 14 residues. The CDR3 DNA follows: TGCGCCAGCACCCTGCCTAGCGTAGGGAATGAGCAGTTCTTC. Translating it yields CASTLPSVGNEQFF.

The chain combines TRBV7-2 with TRBJ1-2; D gene unclear. The length of the CDR3 is 14 residues. CDR1 is SGHTA, CDR2 FQGNSA, per germline. V lost 0 bases and J lost 0, with 5 bases in between. The CDR3 loop is CASSLAAANYGYTF. The CDR3 coding sequence is TGTGCCAGCAGCTTAGCGGCGGCTAACTATGGCTACACCTTC.

The chain is built from TRBV9 and TRBJ2-1; 7 bases fit TRBD1. Trimming cost V 3 bases and J 6 bases; bases outside gene matches: 12. The CDR3 loop spans 16 amino acids. Germline-derived CDR1 and CDR2 are SGDLS and YYNGEE. The CDR3: CASSATGVPSPNEQFF. For the CDR3, the DNA is TGTGCCAGCAGCGCAACAGGGGTCCCCTCCCCCAATGAGCAGTTCTTC.

V usage is TRBV2 and J usage is TRBJ1-2; 10 nucleotides match TRBD1. Germline values: CDR1 SNHLY, CDR2 FYNNEI. The CDR3 has 13 residues. CDR3 residues: CALGQGNGYGYTF. DNA of the CDR3: TGTGCGCTGGGACAGGGGAACGGCTATGGCTACACCTTC. Full variable domain (missing parts from reference TRBV2 and TRBJ1-2): EPEVTQTPSHQVTQMGQEVILRCVPISNHLYFYWYRQILGQKVEFLVSFYNNEISEKSEIFDDQFSVERPDGSNFTLKIRSTKLEDSAMYFCALGQGNGYGYTFGSGTRLTVV.

The J gene is TRBJ2-1, the V gene TRBV5-1, with D possibly TRBD1 on 6 matching bases. The CDR3 loop spans 15 amino acids. Germline assignment: CDR1 SGHRS and CDR2 YFSETQ. V was cut by 1 base and J by 4 bases, with 12 bases left in between. The CDR3 loop is CASSLLPGDYNEQFF. CDR3 nucleotide sequence: TGCGCCAGCAGCTTGCTGCCAGGGGATTACAATGAGCAGTTCTTC.

This clone was seen once. The chain carries TRBV7-9 and TRBJ1-4, with TRBD1 as a possible D gene (5 bases). With 4 bases removed from V and 5 bases from J, the gap between germline ends came to 8 bases. Germline V gives CDR1 SEHNR, CDR2 FQNEAQ (reference sequence). The CDR3 has 13 amino acids. The CDR3 nucleotides read TGTGCCAGCAGCTCGACAGACAATGAAAAACTGTTTTTT. Translated, it gives CASSSTDNEKLFF. The variable domain in full, completed from reference TRBV7-9 and TRBJ1-4, reads DTGVSQNPRHKITKRGQNVTFRCDPISEHNRLYWYRQTLGQGPEFLTYFQNEAQLEKSRLLSDRFSAERPKGSFSTLEIQRTEQGDSAMYLCASSSTDNEKLFFGSGTQLSVL.

The genes are TRBV19 and TRBJ1-2, with 7 positions matching TRBD1. This CDR3 contains 14 residues. Germline values: CDR1 LNHDA, CDR2 SQIVND (reference sequence). The trim removed 3 bases at V and 7 bases at J, leaving 8 bases unmatched. The CDR3 loop is CASSMEQGFGGYTF. The CDR3 nucleotides read TGTGCCAGTAGTATGGAACAGGGGTTCGGTGGCTACACCTTC.

The J gene is TRBJ2-4, the V gene TRBV5-8, with 13 bases lining up with TRBD2. The germline V gene encodes CDR1 SGHTS and CDR2 YDEGEE. V lost 4 bases and J lost 0; bases outside the gene matches: 10. This CDR3 contains 19 residues. CDR3 loop: CASSPGLGTSGVAKNIQYF. The CDR3 DNA sequence: TGTGCCAGCAGCCCTGGCCTAGGGACTAGCGGGGTAGCCAAAAACATTCAGTACTTC.

This clone was found once. The rearrangement uses TRBV5-5 and TRBJ1-1, with D uncertain. Germline V gene sequence: CDR1 SGHKS, CDR2 YYEKEE (reference sequence). The V gene lost 2 bases and the J gene lost 0 bases, with 8 bases spanning the gap. The CDR3 consists of 14 residues. CDR3 sequence reads: CASSFREMNTEAFF. Here the CDR3 DNA reads TGTGCCAGCAGCTTTAGGGAGATGAACACTGAAGCTTTCTTT.